The clone carrying this T cell receptor (beta chain) was seen only a few times. The antigen is undetermined. The sample originates from a study of blood T cells in healthy people across ages. Alongside a J-beta primer mix, a sample-barcoded 5' primer served in a second PCR lasting about 7 to 12 cycles. Each CDR3 protein gets one entry after TCRdb re-called the 5' RACE reads with MiXCR. The table shows roughly 1.5 million distinct CDR3 sequences, with around 40% occurring only once. The CDR3 totals 15 residues. Germline-derived CDR1 and CDR2 are MDHEN and SYDVKM. Between the trimmed V and J ends, which lost 7 bases and 6 bases, there was a span of 19 bases. The study, taken as a whole, reports: Expanded clonotype changes were possibly confounded by unknown donor CMV status.

The sequencing input was blood. The chain joins TRBV28 to TRBJ2-1, with D possibly called TRBD1 or TRBD2 (5 bases each). The clonotype was recovered from a woman under 30 in good health. The CDR3 DNA reads TGTGCCAGCACCCTCTTGGTGGGACCGGTCAATGAGCAGTTCTTC. Protein: CASTLLVGPVNEQFF.